A single sample is the source of the 27 T cell receptor beta chains below, sequenced in a study of neurological immune-mediated disorders. In TCRdb, the 5' RACE reads were re-called with MiXCR into one record per CDR3 protein. Among some 30,000 distinct CDR3 sequences, roughly a sixth were seen once, and the ten largest hold roughly 4.5%. The time point here: technical triplicate 3. Sequencing was done on a sample of CD4+ T cells from blood. Every receptor here comes from a female donor with HTLV-1-associated myelopathy (HAM/TSP).

In this sample, this clonotype turned up many times. V is TRBV6-5 and J is TRBJ2-3; D gene uncertain. V shed 6 bases and J shed 2 bases, with 9 bases lying between them. The CDR3 covers 13 residues. Germline assignment: CDR1 MNHEY and CDR2 SVGAGI. CDR3 nucleotides: TGTGCCAGCAGCCCCTCCTTCACAGATACGCAGTATTTT. Its protein is CASSPSFTDTQYF.

The chain is built from TRBV29-1 and TRBJ2-5; maybe TRBD1 (6 bases). The J call may be incorrect, as the DNA end agrees better with TRBJ2-7. CDR1 and CDR2 from the germline V gene are SQVTM and ANQGSEA. The CDR3 has 13 residues. CDR3 loop: CSVETGSAYEQYF. The CDR3 coding sequence is TGCAGCGTTGAAACAGGGTCGGCCTACGAGCAGTACTTC.

Ten or more counts support this clonotype. The CDR3 is CSAQIPASTYNEQFF. The CDR3 DNA is TGCAGTGCTCAAATCCCCGCAAGCACCTACAATGAGCAGTTCTTC. This chain links TRBV20-1 with TRBJ2-1; unclear D gene. Trimming removed 5 bases from V and 2 bases from J, with 16 bases in between. CDR1 and CDR2 from the germline V gene are DFQATT and SNEGSKA (reference sequence). This CDR3 is 15 amino acids long.

This clonotype was detected ten times or more. This chain connects TRBV28 to TRBJ1-5; D is unclear. Germline-derived CDR1 and CDR2 are MDHEN and SYDVKM. The CDR3 runs to 20 residues. The V end was cut by 6 bases, the J end by 3 bases, with 30 bases between. CDR3 in amino acids: CASRKYGLPGPRRNNQPQHF. In DNA form, the CDR3 reads TGTGCCAGCAGAAAATACGGACTTCCCGGCCCCCGCCGCAACAATCAGCCCCAGCATTTT.

This clonotype was observed many times. This chain connects TRBV20-1 to TRBJ2-7, with D tentatively TRBD2 (5 bases). Germline lookup yields CDR1 DFQATT and CDR2 SNEGSKA (reference sequence). V was pared by 6 bases and J by 0 bases, with 18 bases between. The CDR3 covers 15 residues. CDR3 region: CSAIPLALNSYEQYF. Here the CDR3 DNA reads TGCAGTGCAATCCCTTTAGCGCTGAACTCCTACGAGCAGTACTTC.

In this sample, this clonotype turned up many times. CDR3 in DNA: TGCAGTGCTAGCTTTGGTGCATATAATTCACCCCTCCACTTT. It encodes CSASFGAYNSPLHF. The chain recombines TRBV20-1 with TRBJ1-6; D unclear. Germline assignment: CDR1 DFQATT and CDR2 SNEGSKA (reference sequence). This CDR3 is 14 amino acids long. The V end lost 3 bases, the J end lost 4 bases, and 10 bases lay between the germline ends.

At least ten counts were recorded for this clonotype. The chain is built from TRBV20-1 and TRBJ1-3, with a possible D match to TRBD1 (5 bases). CDR3 size: 14 residues. Per the germline V gene, CDR1 is DFQATT and CDR2 is SNEGSKA (reference sequence). V lost 2 bases and J lost 1, with 9 bases in between. For the CDR3, the DNA is TGCAGTGCTAGAACGACAGAATCTGGAAACACCATATATTTT. It translates to CSARTTESGNTIYF.

In its sample, this clonotype was seen many times. The rearrangement links TRBV20-1 to TRBJ1-4; D remains unclear. Between the trimmed V and J ends, which lost 6 bases and 3 bases, there was a span of 14 bases. The CDR3 is made up of 14 amino acids. Germline V gene sequence: CDR1 DFQATT, CDR2 SNEGSKA (reference sequence). The DNA for the CDR3 is TGCAGTGCGCCCCTAAGGGCCTCTAATGAAAAACTGTTTTTT. This codes for CSAPLRASNEKLFF.

This clonotype occurred many times. This chain connects TRBV5-1 to TRBJ2-7; TRBD1 aligns across 7 bases. The CDR3 has 21 residues. J was trimmed by 2 bases and V by 0 bases; bases with no gene match: 23. From germline, CDR1 is SGHRS and CDR2 YFSETQ. CDR3 DNA sequence: TGCGCCAGCAGCTTGGCCAAAGGTATCCGGGACAGAGAGGCAAGAGCCTACGAGCAGTACTTC. It codes for CASSLAKGIRDREARAYEQYF.

This clonotype was seen ten or more times. The chain employs TRBV7-2 and TRBJ2-3, with no clear D. The V end lost 1 base, the J end lost 4 bases, and 6 bases lay between the germline ends. The CDR3 is 13 residues long. Germline CDR1 and CDR2: SGHTA and FQGNSA. The CDR3 protein is CASSLGIADTQYF. The DNA for the CDR3 is TGTGCCAGCAGCTTAGGAATAGCAGATACGCAGTATTTT.

This clonotype was seen ten or more times. V gene TRBV6-5 combines with J gene TRBJ1-1, with D possibly TRBD1 on 5 matching bases. The CDR3 extends over 16 amino acids. Germline CDR1 reads MNHEY; CDR2 reads SVGAGI. Trimming removed 4 bases from V and 0 bases from J, with 15 bases in between. CDR3 region: CASSLYNWGMNTEAFF. In DNA, the CDR3 is TGTGCCAGCAGTTTATACAATTGGGGGATGAACACTGAAGCTTTCTTT.

To note about this clonotype: This could be a read error, since a much larger clone is one nucleotide away. J is TRBJ2-1 and V is TRBV10-1; TRBD2 is a possible D gene (7 bases). Between the trimmed V and J ends, which lost 0 bases and 14 bases, there was a span of 17 bases. Germline-derived CDR1 and CDR2 are WNHNN and SYGVQD (reference sequence). CDR3 size: 14 residues. CDR3 DNA sequence: TGCGCCAGCAGTGAGTCTTGGGGGGGCATGCGCAAGTTCTTC. Translation gives CASSESWGGMRKFF.

This clonotype has ten or more counts. CDR3 protein: CSARTGASGNTIYF. In DNA form, the CDR3 reads TGCAGTGCTAGAACAGGAGCCTCTGGAAACACCATATATTTT. V and J are TRBV20-1 and TRBJ1-3, with D perhaps TRBD1 (5 bases). CDR1 DFQATT and CDR2 SNEGSKA come from the germline V gene (reference sequence). V was trimmed by 2 bases and J by 0 bases, leaving 8 bases between them. The CDR3 has 14 residues.

This clonotype was recorded many times. This chain uses TRBV5-1 with TRBJ2-5; tentative D call: TRBD1 (5 bases). Germline lookup yields CDR1 SGHRS and CDR2 YFSETQ. V lost 4 bases and J lost 2, with 9 bases in between. This CDR3 has 13 residues. The chain's CDR3 is CASSLQAQETQYF. CDR3 sequence (DNA): TGCGCCAGCAGCCTACAGGCGCAAGAGACCCAGTACTTC. Supplemented by reference TRBV5-1 and TRBJ2-5, the full variable domain reads KAGVTQTPRYLIKTRGQQVTLSCSPISGHRSVSWYQQTPGQGLQFLFEYFSETQRNKGNFPGRFSGRQFSNSRSEMNVSTLELGDSALYLCASSLQAQETQYFGPGTRLLVL.

This clonotype was detected ten times or more. This chain links TRBV7-3 with TRBJ2-3; no firm D call. The CDR3 has 13 residues. Germline V lookup: CDR1 SGHTA, CDR2 FQGTGA. V lost 0 bases to trimming and J lost 6 bases, with 7 bases between them. The CDR3 nucleotides are TGTGCCAGCAGCTTAACGGTGATGGATACGCAGTATTTT. This encodes CASSLTVMDTQYF.

This clonotype has only one observation. The V gene is TRBV25-1, the J gene TRBJ2-2, with D perhaps assigned TRBD1 or TRBD2 (5 bases each). The germline V gene encodes CDR1 MGHDK and CDR2 SYGVNS. CDR3 length: 16 amino acids. V gave up 3 bases and J gave up 1 base, with 12 bases separating them. This chain's CDR3 is CASSDSGTLNTGELFF. DNA of the CDR3: TGTGCCAGCAGTGACTCCGGGACCCTGAACACCGGGGAGCTGTTTTTT.

This clonotype was detected many times. This CDR3 reads CASRRDTFYEQYF. The CDR3 bases are TGTGCCAGCAGACGGGACACCTTCTACGAGCAGTACTTC. J is TRBJ2-7 and V is TRBV28; D is perhaps TRBD1 (6 bases). Germline CDR1 MDHEN, CDR2 SYDVKM. The V gene lost 6 bases and the J gene lost 3 bases, with 12 bases spanning the gap. The CDR3 is 13 amino acids.

This clonotype was observed many times. The chain combines TRBV7-9 with TRBJ2-1, with TRBD1 matching 7 bases. The CDR3 spans 18 residues. V lost 5 bases and J lost 0; bases outside the gene matches: 13. Germline V gives CDR1 SEHNR, CDR2 FQNEAQ (reference sequence). The CDR3, as DNA: TGTGCCAGCAGCCCTCATCCGGGACAGTCGAGCTCCTACAATGAGCAGTTCTTC. It encodes CASSPHPGQSSSYNEQFF.

The chain recombines TRBV24-1 with TRBJ1-2; a possible D gene is TRBD1 (5 bases). This CDR3 region has 18 residues. The V gene lost 2 bases and the J gene lost 5 bases, with 23 bases spanning the gap. Germline V gene data show CDR1 as KGHDR and CDR2 as SFDVKD. DNA of the CDR3: TGTGCCACCAGTGATTCACATCGAGTTAGGACAACTGAGTATGGCTACACCTTC. Translated: CATSDSHRVRTTEYGYTF.

This clonotype was recorded many times. This chain links TRBV5-7 with TRBJ2-6; D is undetermined. TRBV5-7 is treated as an ORF (open reading frame) with a function not yet certain. The CDR3 sequence is 14 residues long. Trimming removed 4 bases from V and 11 bases from J, with 16 bases in between. CDR3 nucleotides: TGTGCCAGCAGCCTCCCCGGCACTTCCTACGTCCTGACTTTC. It yields the protein CASSLPGTSYVLTF.

This clonotype was counted ten times or more. CDR3 in amino acids: CASSLRLAGGPVQIAYEQYF. For the CDR3, the DNA is TGCGCCAGCAGCCTGCGACTAGCGGGAGGGCCTGTCCAGATCGCCTACGAGCAGTACTTC. The rearrangement uses TRBV5-1 and TRBJ2-7, with TRBD2 identical over 14 bases. Looked up from germline, CDR1 is SGHRS and CDR2 is YFSETQ. This CDR3 is built from 20 residues. Trimming removed 4 bases from V and 2 bases from J; junction bases left unmatched: 17.

This clonotype was seen repeatedly, ten times or more. The gene calls are TRBV6-5 and TRBJ2-2; TRBD2 agrees at 11 bases. Trimming at V came to 8 bases and at J to 5 bases, leaving 10 bases not matched to a gene. CDR1 is MNHEY, CDR2 SVGAGI, per germline. The CDR3 is 16 amino acids. The CDR3 here is CASAQWWTSGTGELFF. CDR3 bases: TGTGCCAGCGCCCAATGGTGGACTAGCGGGACCGGGGAGCTGTTTTTT.

This clonotype was detected ten times or more. The rearrangement joins TRBV7-2 to TRBJ2-2, with D perhaps TRBD2 (7 bases). V was trimmed by 5 bases and J by 7 bases, leaving 20 bases between them. Germline CDR1 SGHTA, CDR2 FQGNSA. The CDR3 totals 16 residues. CDR3 nucleotides: TGTGCCAGCAGCCATGCTAGGGGGGGTCGATTCGGGGAGCTGTTTTTT. Its protein product is CASSHARGGRFGELFF.

This clonotype was observed at least ten times. V and J are TRBV5-1 and TRBJ2-2; D unresolved. V lost 5 bases and J 1 base, leaving 9 bases between the germline ends. The germline gives CDR1 SGHRS, CDR2 YFSETQ. The CDR3 spans 14 residues. CDR3 DNA: TGCGCCAGCAGATCGAAGATGAACACCGGGGAGCTGTTTTTT. Protein sequence: CASRSKMNTGELFF.

This clonotype was detected ten times or more. CDR3 coding DNA: TGCAGTGCTAGCGCTACCGGGACAACACAGGAGACCCAGTACTTC. Translating gives CSASATGTTQETQYF. The rearrangement links TRBV20-1 to TRBJ2-5, with D possibly TRBD1 on 6 matching bases. V lost 3 bases to trimming and J lost 5 bases, with 19 bases between them. CDR3 size: 15 residues. Per the germline V gene, CDR1 is DFQATT and CDR2 is SNEGSKA (reference sequence).

This clonotype was seen ten or more times. The rearrangement links TRBV10-1 to TRBJ2-3; 8 positions agree with TRBD1. V lost 1 base to trimming and J lost 0 bases; unmatched junction nucleotides: 0. CDR1 is WNHNN and CDR2 is SYGVQD in the germline V gene (reference sequence). The CDR3 extends over 15 amino acids. CDR3 bases: TGCGCCAGCAGTGAGTACAGGGGGAGCACAGATACGCAGTATTTT. As protein: CASSEYRGSTDTQYF.

This clonotype came up many times. The rearrangement uses TRBV20-1 and TRBJ1-5, with unresolved D. Germline CDR1 and CDR2: DFQATT and SNEGSKA (reference sequence). The CDR3 has 15 residues. Trimming shortened V by 6 bases and J by 6 bases, and 21 bases separated the two germline ends. In nucleotides, the CDR3 is TGCAGTGCGACAAGTGGCGCCAACATGGGTCAGCCCCAGCATTTT. This codes for CSATSGANMGQPQHF.